This TCR beta chain was obtained from a study of T cell responses to AZD1222 COVID-19 vaccine. The study, taken as a whole, reports: Among those given AZD1222, only six or seven were seropositive at baseline. Two doses of AZD1222 preceded a rise in Spike-specific TCR breadth and depth. Per reports, nearly half of all spike-specific TCRs target regions that are unmutated in variants. Donors in the cohort were predominantly white British and more often female, and clonal diversity was possibly underestimated.

Remarks on this clone: Its antigen remains unknown.

CDR1 and CDR2 (germline): MNHNY, SVGAGI (reference sequence). V was clipped by 5 bases and J by 1 base, with 15 bases between them. This CDR3 is 16 amino acids long. Some clones are missing from TCRdb's copy, which holds only in-frame ones; the method was immunoSEQ multiplex PCR. The sample carries under 200,000 clones, 88% recorded once. This TCR came from an adult who received the AZD1222 COVID-19 vaccine. The genes are TRBV6-6 and TRBJ1-3; D call uncertain. The material sequenced was peripheral blood, taken 28 days after the second AZD1222 dose. CDR3 DNA: TGTGCCAGCAGTACTCTCTCAGTCGGTTCTGGAAACACCATATATTTT. Translation gives CASSTLSVGSGNTIYF.